The rows below give T cell receptor beta chains drawn from one sample of a study of OX40 agonist ivuxolimab in advanced cancers. Measured with immunoSEQ multiplex PCR; TCRdb has only the in-frame clones, and not every one. Here the sample spans 85,000 to 120,000 clones, 75% to 95% being singletons. This sample comprised CD4+ or CD8+ T cells sorted from blood, obtained in a trial of the OX40 agonist ivuxolimab. The source is an adult with an advanced solid tumor such as melanoma, head and neck, liver or kidney cancer. Each CDR3 is given with its conserved first and last residue. A D gene is named only where the DNA matches it firmly. The size field is filled for only some rows; it gives once, few, many or a size class.

j_gene	v_gene	d_gene	abundance	CDR3nt	CDR3aa
TRBJ1-4	TRBV6-6	NA	NA	TGTGCCAGCAGTGGAGGACGGGGATTTGATGAAAAACTGTTTTTT	CASSGGRGFDEKLFF
TRBJ2-1	TRBV7-9	TRBD2	NA	TGTGCCAGCAGCTCCGGGACTAGCGGGGTTGATGAGCAGTTCTTC	CASSSGTSGVDEQFF
TRBJ1-1	TRBV6-1	NA	NA	TGTGCCAGCCCCTATGAGGGGACAACTGAAGCTTTCTTT	CASPYEGTTEAFF
TRBJ2-3	TRBV28	TRBD2	NA	TGTGCCAGCAGCTTGGGACTAGCGGGGGGATTCACAGATACGCAGTATTTT	CASSLGLAGGFTDTQYF
TRBJ2-2	TRBV28	TRBD2	NA	TGTGCCAGTCATACGGGGGGGTATGATACCGGGGAGCTGTTTTTT	CASHTGGYDTGELFF
TRBJ2-3	TRBV27	NA	NA	TGTGCCAGCAGTTTCCTAGAGGGGATAGACACAGATACGCAGTATTTT	CASSFLEGIDTDTQYF
TRBJ1-3	TRBV19	NA	NA	TGTGCCAGTATCACAGGAAGAAGAAACACCATATATTTT	CASITGRRNTIYF
TRBJ1-6	TRBV25-1	NA	NA	TGTGCCAGCAGTAGGACACCTCTGAGCTCCTATAATTCACCCCTCCACTTT	CASSRTPLSSYNSPLHF
TRBJ2-5	TRBV18	TRBD2	NA	TGTGCCAGCTCTGTAATAAGCGGGGGGGCCGTGGAGACCCAGTACTTC	CASSVISGGAVETQYF
TRBJ2-5	TRBV5-4	NA	once	TGTGCCAGCAGTTACTGGGAGGAGACCCAGTACTTC	CASSYWEETQYF
TRBJ2-7	TRBV13	NA	NA	TGTGCCAGCAGCTTAAAACGGTACGAGCAGTACTTC	CASSLKRYEQYF
TRBJ2-2	TRBV7-2	TRBD2	NA	TGTGCCAGCAGCTTAGGACTAGCGTACACCGGGGAGCTGTTTTTT	CASSLGLAYTGELFF
TRBJ1-1	TRBV7-9	NA	NA	TGTGCCAGCAGCCCCCCCCGGACAGCGCTGGGCACTGAAGCTTTCTTT	CASSPPRTALGTEAFF
TRBJ2-7	TRBV5-4	NA	NA	TGTGCCAGCAGCTTGCCAGCGGAAACCAGGGCCCCGAAGTACTTC	CASSLPAETRAPKYF
TRBJ2-5	TRBV7-2	NA	NA	TGTGCCAGCAGCTTAGCGCTCAGGCTCCAAGAGACCCAGTACTTC	CASSLALRLQETQYF
TRBJ1-1	TRBV28	NA	NA	TGTGCCAGCAGTTTGGGGAGAGGTGAAGCTTTCTTT	CASSLGRGEAFF
TRBJ2-1	TRBV7-9	NA	NA	TGTGCCAGCAGCTCGTCCGGGACCCAGGTAGGAGTGGTGTTCTTC	CASSSSGTQVGVVFF
TRBJ2-7	TRBV6-6	TRBD1	once	TGTGCCAGCGGGACAGGGGTTCGCGAGCAGTACTTC	CASGTGVREQYF
TRBJ1-2	TRBV11-3	NA	NA	TGTGCCAGCAGCTTAGCGGGTCGGGGCTATGGCTACACCTTC	CASSLAGRGYGYTF
TRBJ2-1	TRBV5-1	NA	many	TGCGCCAGCAGCTTGGGAGACGGGAGCCCCTCCTACAATGAGCAGTTCTTC	CASSLGDGSPSYNEQFF
TRBJ1-5	TRBV5-8	NA	once	TGTGCCAGCAGCAAACCTATTACAGGGATCGGCAATCAGCCCCAGCATTTT	CASSKPITGIGNQPQHF
TRBJ1-5	TRBV28	NA	NA	TGTGCCAGCAGTTTCCCTCGGACCCGGGGGGTCCAGCCCCAGCATTTT	CASSFPRTRGVQPQHF
TRBJ2-7	TRBV15	NA	NA	TGTGCCACCAGCAGAGATAGCATCGGTCCAGGACGGACAACCTACGAGCAGTACTTC	CATSRDSIGPGRTTYEQYF
TRBJ2-1	TRBV9	TRBD2	NA	TGTGCCAGCAGCCCACGGACTAGCGGGGGGGCCTACAATGAGCAGTTCTTC	CASSPRTSGGAYNEQFF
TRBJ2-5	TRBV5-1	TRBD2	once	TGCGCCAGCAGCTTGACCGCTAGCGGGCTACAAGAGACCCAGTACTTC	CASSLTASGLQETQYF
TRBJ1-6	TRBV6-1	NA	NA	TGTGCCAGCAGTGAATGGGGGGCAGATTCACCCCTCCACTTT	CASSEWGADSPLHF
TRBJ1-1	TRBV10-3	TRBD1	NA	TGTGCCATCAGTGACCGCGACAGGGACACTGAAGCTTTCTTT	CAISDRDRDTEAFF
TRBJ2-3	TRBV5-1	NA	NA	TGCGCCAGCAGCTTGAATGTGGGGGGGCGAGATACGCAGTATTTT	CASSLNVGGRDTQYF